This T cell receptor (beta chain) was recorded in a study of T-cell reconstitution after alpha-beta-depleted transplantation in children. Researchers prepared the TCRbeta library using unique molecular identifiers, the study reports. TCRdb analysed the PCR reads with MiXCR anew, one entry per CDR3 protein. The data contain over 200,000 distinct CDR3 sequences, about 9.5% of them singletons. This specimen was PBMCs from the stem cell graft donor, taken from the stem cell graft. The TCR comes from a human donor who donated a stem cell graft to a child with acute lymphoblastic leukemia.

The CDR3 coding sequence is TGTGCCAGCAGTCCTGCTTACGGGTCTATCGATGAGCAGTTCTTC. This translates into CASSPAYGSIDEQFF. The chain joins TRBV27 to TRBJ2-1; D unresolved. Germline V CDR1 and CDR2: MNHEY, SMNVEV (reference sequence). The CDR3 is made up of 15 amino acids. V gave up 5 bases and J gave up 8 bases, with 19 bases separating them.